The present entry profiles one T cell receptor beta chain with its context. This clonotype was picked up many times. It lacks a known antigen. Base qualities are not provided; no much larger clone lies one nucleotide away. To synthesize cDNA, template-switch 5'RACE was performed with a primer carrying a 10-nucleotide random unique molecular identifier so that each TCR transcript was tagged. Every sequencing run covered 15-18 subjects and yielded more than 170 million TCR-beta sequences. The RNeasy kit was used to extract total RNA. Using the KAPA Real-time Library Amplification kit, TCR-beta VDJ regions were amplified with primers for the TCR constant region and the 5'RACE anchor. A first PCR added sample indexes and Illumina adaptors, after which a second PCR increased the library yield. After purification with Ampure beads, the TCR product of roughly 650 bp was size-selected on a 2% E-gel SizeSelection system. Before pooling, library quality was checked on a Bioanalyzer, concentration was measured with Qubit, and libraries were quantified with the Kapa Library Quantification kit. An Illumina HiSeq 2500 was used to sequence the libraries paired-end at 2 x 150 bp. To increase sequence diversity, roughly 23-30% phiX was spiked into each library pool. Per the authors' processing: Quality-filtered reads were processed with the UMI-based MiGEC pipeline, which removed over 90% of raw TCR sequences during error correction. IMGT germline references were used for aligning VDJ genes, and each clonotype was defined as a unique CDR3 amino acid sequence together with its V-J genes. Clonal expansion, Shannon diversity and CDR3 relatedness were evaluated with VDJtools (CalcPairwiseDistances, ClusterSamples), while phylogenetic trees were built in CLCbio workbench. Using coefficient-of-variation modelling across technical triplicates, the study counted a clone as expanded if it had at least 8 unique UMIs. TCRdb reprocessing: public reads trimmed at Q25 with fastp, clones called with MiXCR, in-frame beta chains kept. CDR3 protein sequences are deduplicated, and each keeps its most common genes and DNA. The V and J calls and clone size come from TCRdb's table, not from the authors' own analysis. The sample table records approximately 48,000 distinct CDR3 sequences; 2.5% to 3.5% of these occur just once. The ten largest clones represent about 15% of the sample.

Unsorted PBMC libraries were generated from 2 million PBMCs stored in RNAlater at -80 °C until RNA extraction. Multiple sclerosis patients were enrolled in a US clinical protocol evaluating disease progression by magnetic resonance imaging. PBMCs were separated from peripheral blood using Ficoll-Hypaque density gradient centrifugation and then cryopreserved in liquid nitrogen. These data belong to a study of neurological immune-mediated disorders (dated by TCRdb to 2018 to 2020). For context, the study as a whole: Among the roughly 34 multiple sclerosis patients, relapsing-remitting MS was present in roughly 30 and secondary progressive MS was present in 3. Peripheral blood TCR-beta repertoires from HTLV-I-associated myelopathy (HAM/TSP) patients, multiple sclerosis patients and healthy controls were compared by UMI-based sequencing. Of the 70 or so subjects in the cohort, some 15 were HAM/TSP patients, roughly 35 were multiple sclerosis patients, and about 20 were healthy controls. Longitudinal samples, technical triplicates and paired sorted CD4+ and CD8+ T-cell subsets, alongside PBMC samples, were included among the roughly 98 TCR-beta libraries.

Results and caveats for the whole study, not just this receptor: No identical CDR3 amino acid sequences were shared among expanded clones across subjects, suggesting private TCR-beta repertoires in all groups. TCR clonal expansion was highest in HAM/TSP patients and lowest in MS patients, with MS patients falling below even healthy controls. Repertoires from 18 of 34 MS patients were grouped by phylogenetic analysis into a cluster of related CDR3 sequences, suggesting a possible repertoire-level signature. The MS cluster was not associated with any clinical or MRI features, and the authors stated that larger cohorts are needed.

The germline V gene (reference sequence) gives CDR1 as DFQATT and CDR2 as SNEGSKA. Reading from cysteine to phenylalanine, the CDR3 counts 13 amino acids. Solely the CDR3 DNA is kept, with 39 bases framed from the first base. The specimen sequenced was PBMCs. The chain joins TRBV20-1 to TRBJ2-7; the D gene cannot be named for sure. The receptor was derived from a woman in her fifties or sixties with multiple sclerosis. The nucleotide sequence reads TGCAGCCAGCTCATAATGGGATTGGACGAGCAGTACTTC. The resulting protein is CSQLIMGLDEQYF.